This TCR beta chain emerged from a study of PD-1 blockade in classical Hodgkin lymphoma. Clones were read by immunoSEQ multiplex PCR, and TCRdb kept only the in-frame ones, dropping some. This table holds 43,000 or so clones, about nine tenths found once. No patient escaped relapse after autologous stem cell transplantation, and brentuximab vedotin exposure varied. V was trimmed by 3 bases and J by 4 bases, leaving 12 bases between them. Per germline, CDR1 SGHTA and CDR2 FQGNSA. The CDR3 covers 14 residues. Specimen: peripheral blood mononuclear cells (PBMCs), collected at baseline. This chain links TRBV7-2 with TRBJ1-2; D gene unclear. This receptor was taken from a human donor with classical Hodgkin lymphoma. This CDR3 reads CASSLGDGVYGYTF. In nucleotides, the CDR3 is TGTGCCAGCAGCTTGGGTGACGGAGTCTATGGCTACACCTTC.